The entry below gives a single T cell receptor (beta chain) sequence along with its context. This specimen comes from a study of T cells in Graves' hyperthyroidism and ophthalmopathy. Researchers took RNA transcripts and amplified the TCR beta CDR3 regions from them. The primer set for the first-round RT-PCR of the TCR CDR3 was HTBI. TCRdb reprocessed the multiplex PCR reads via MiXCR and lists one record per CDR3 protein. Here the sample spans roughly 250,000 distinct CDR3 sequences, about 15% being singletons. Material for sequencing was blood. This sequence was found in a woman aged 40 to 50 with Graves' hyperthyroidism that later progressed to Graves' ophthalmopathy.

CDR3: CASIPGMNTEAFF. CDR3 in DNA: TGTGCCAGCATACCGGGGATGAACACTGAAGCTTTCTTT. The chain employs TRBV5-8 and TRBJ1-1; D not resolved. Per the germline V gene, CDR1 is SGHTS and CDR2 is YDEGEE. The CDR3 is made up of 13 amino acids. Deletions cut 6 bases from V and 0 bases from J, with 9 bases between. Full variable domain (outside the CDR3, taken from reference TRBV5-8 and TRBJ1-1): EAGVTQSPTHLIKTRGQQATLRCSPISGHTSVYWYQQALGLGLQFLLWYDEGEERNRGNFPPRFSGRQFPNYSSELNVNALELEDSALYLCASIPGMNTEAFFGQGTRLTVV.